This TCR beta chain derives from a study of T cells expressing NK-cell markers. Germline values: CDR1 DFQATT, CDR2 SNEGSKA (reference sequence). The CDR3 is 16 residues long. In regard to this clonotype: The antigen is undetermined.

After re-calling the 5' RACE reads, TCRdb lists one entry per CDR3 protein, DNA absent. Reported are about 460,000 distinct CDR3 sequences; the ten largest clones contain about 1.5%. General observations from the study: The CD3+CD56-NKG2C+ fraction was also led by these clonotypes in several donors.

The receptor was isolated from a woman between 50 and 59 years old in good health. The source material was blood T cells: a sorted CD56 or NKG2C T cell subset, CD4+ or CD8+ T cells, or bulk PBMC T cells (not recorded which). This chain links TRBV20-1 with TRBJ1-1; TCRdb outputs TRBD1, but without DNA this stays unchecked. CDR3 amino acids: CSARPPGGGVNTEAFF.